This entry lists 7 T cell receptor beta chains sequenced from one sample in a study of long-term antiretroviral therapy in people with HIV. The run of the v3.0 immunoSEQ assay was at survey level. Libraries were prepared by immunoSEQ multiplex PCR; TCRdb keeps only in-frame clonotypes and omits some of them. The repertoire holds about 30,000 clones, with roughly 95% as singletons. Sequenced here: unsorted PBMCs, sampled around 6 years after starting antiretroviral therapy. The receptor set was obtained from a man aged 25 to 40 with HIV.

CDR3 residues: CASSTWTGATGELFF. The CDR3 DNA reads TGTGCCAGTAGCACCTGGACAGGGGCTACCGGGGAGCTGTTTTTT. The V gene is TRBV19, the J gene TRBJ2-2, with 9 bases that match TRBD1. The germline CDR1 and CDR2 sequences are LNHDA and SQIVND (reference sequence). Losses at the gene ends were 6 bases for V and 5 bases for J; bases not matched to a gene: 7. This CDR3 spans 15 amino acids.

The CDR3 spells CASSIETGNQPQHF. The CDR3 bases are TGTGCCAGCAGCATTGAGACGGGGAATCAGCCCCAGCATTTT. The chain is built from TRBV7-2 and TRBJ1-5; D ambiguous. Trimming left V 5 bases short and J 4 bases short, with 12 bases between. Germline-derived CDR1 and CDR2 are SGHTA and FQGNSA. This CDR3 has 14 residues.

J is TRBJ2-5 and V is TRBV4-3, with D perhaps given as TRBD1 or TRBD2 (6 bases each). Trimming took off 0 bases at V and 7 bases at J, with 15 bases between the two ends. Per the germline V gene, CDR1 is LGHNA and CDR2 is YSLEER. The CDR3 runs 15 residues. CDR3 region: CASSQDLGGRTTQYF. The CDR3 DNA is TGCGCCAGCAGCCAAGATCTAGGGGGGCGAACGACCCAGTACTTC.

The chain has TRBV7-9 and TRBJ1-2; 10 bases map to TRBD1. Germline CDR1 reads SEHNR; CDR2 reads FQNEAQ (reference sequence). Germline trimming cut 2 bases from V and 4 bases from J; bases unmatched to any gene: 4. This CDR3 contains 15 residues. CDR3 sequence reads: CASSLSRQGAYGYTF. CDR3 coding DNA: TGTGCCAGCAGCTTATCGCGACAGGGGGCCTATGGCTACACCTTC.

The J gene is TRBJ2-3, the V gene TRBV19; 9 bases match TRBD1. Trimming at V came to 5 bases and at J to 1 base, leaving 4 bases not matched to a gene. Germline CDR1 is LNHDA and CDR2 is SQIVND (reference sequence). The CDR3 runs to 15 residues. The CDR3 loop reads CASSGGQGRTDTQYF. CDR3 nucleotide sequence: TGTGCCAGTAGTGGGGGACAGGGCCGCACAGATACGCAGTATTTT.

J is TRBJ2-3 and V is TRBV5-1; 11 bases are a match to TRBD2. Looked up from germline, CDR1 is SGHRS and CDR2 is YFSETQ. With V trimmed by 0 bases and J by 6 bases, 6 bases remained unmatched. The CDR3 loop spans 16 amino acids. Here the CDR3 reads CASSLGLAGGQDTQYF. Here the CDR3 DNA reads TGCGCCAGCAGCTTGGGGTTAGCGGGGGGGCAGGATACGCAGTATTTT.

The chain links TRBV7-8 to TRBJ1-4; D not certain. Germline CDR1 and CDR2: SGHVS and FQNEAQ. The ends were cut back, 4 bases at V and 4 bases at J, with 1 base in the middle. This CDR3 spans 11 amino acids. The CDR3: CASSYNEKLFF. The CDR3 DNA follows: TGTGCCAGCAGCTATAATGAAAAACTGTTTTTT.